In its sample, the clone carrying this T cell receptor (beta chain) was seen once. The V gene's germline CDR1 is LGHDT and CDR2 YNNKEL (reference sequence). This CDR3 contains 14 residues. V lost 4 bases and J 2 bases, leaving 11 bases between the germline ends. This entry comes from a study of control samples from healthy donors and cancer patients. Sequencing used immunoSEQ multiplex PCR; TCRdb keeps in-frame clones, though not all of them. The sample yields roughly 88,000 clones, roughly 91% seen once. This chain joins TRBV3-1 (or the pseudogene TRBV3-2) and TRBJ1-2, with unresolved D. Material: blood. This sequence was found in a man aged 45 to 65 in good health. CDR3 DNA sequence: TGTGCCAGCAGCCTCCTCGACGGGAACTATGGCTACACCTTC. The encoded protein is CASSLLDGNYGYTF.